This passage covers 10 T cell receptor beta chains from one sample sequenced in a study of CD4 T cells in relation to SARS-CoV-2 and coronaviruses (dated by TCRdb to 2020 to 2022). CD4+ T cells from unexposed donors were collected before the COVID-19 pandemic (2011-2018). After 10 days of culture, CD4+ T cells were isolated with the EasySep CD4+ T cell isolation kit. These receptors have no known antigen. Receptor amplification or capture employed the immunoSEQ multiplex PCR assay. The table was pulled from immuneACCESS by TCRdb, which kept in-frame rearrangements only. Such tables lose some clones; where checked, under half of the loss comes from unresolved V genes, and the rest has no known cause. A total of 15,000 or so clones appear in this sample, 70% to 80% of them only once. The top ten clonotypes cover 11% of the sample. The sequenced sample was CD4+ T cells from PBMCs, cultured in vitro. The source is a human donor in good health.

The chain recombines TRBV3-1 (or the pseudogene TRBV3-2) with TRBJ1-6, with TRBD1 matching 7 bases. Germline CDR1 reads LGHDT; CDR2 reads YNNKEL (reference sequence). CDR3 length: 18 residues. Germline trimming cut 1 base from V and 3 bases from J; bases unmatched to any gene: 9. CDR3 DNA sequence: TGTGCCAGCAGCCAAGGGGGGGCAGGGGGGTACTATAATTCACCCCTCCACTTT. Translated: CASSQGGAGGYYNSPLHF.

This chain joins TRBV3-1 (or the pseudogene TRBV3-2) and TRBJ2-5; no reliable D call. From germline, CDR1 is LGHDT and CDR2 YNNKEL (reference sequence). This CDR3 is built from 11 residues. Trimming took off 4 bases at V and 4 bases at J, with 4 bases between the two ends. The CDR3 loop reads CASSLGETQYF. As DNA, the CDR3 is TGTGCCAGCAGCCTGGGAGAGACCCAGTACTTC.

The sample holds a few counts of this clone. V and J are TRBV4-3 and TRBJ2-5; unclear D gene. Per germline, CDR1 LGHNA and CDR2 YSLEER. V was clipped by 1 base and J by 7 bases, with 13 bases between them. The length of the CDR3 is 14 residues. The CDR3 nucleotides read TGCGCCAGCAGCCAAGGGAGCAGCATTGGGACCCAGTACTTC. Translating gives CASSQGSSIGTQYF.

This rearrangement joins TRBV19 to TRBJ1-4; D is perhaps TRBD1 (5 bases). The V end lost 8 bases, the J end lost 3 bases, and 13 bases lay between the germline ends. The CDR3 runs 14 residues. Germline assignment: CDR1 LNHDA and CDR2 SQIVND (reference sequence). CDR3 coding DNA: TGTGCCAGTCATACAGGCGGGGCTAATGAAAAACTGTTTTTT. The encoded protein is CASHTGGANEKLFF.

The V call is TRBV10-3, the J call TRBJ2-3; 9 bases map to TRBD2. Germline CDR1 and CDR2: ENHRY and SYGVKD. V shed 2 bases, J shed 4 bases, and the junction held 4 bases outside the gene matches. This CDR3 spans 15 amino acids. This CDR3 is CAISEISGSPDTQYF. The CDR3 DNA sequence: TGTGCCATCAGTGAGATTAGCGGGAGCCCAGATACGCAGTATTTT.

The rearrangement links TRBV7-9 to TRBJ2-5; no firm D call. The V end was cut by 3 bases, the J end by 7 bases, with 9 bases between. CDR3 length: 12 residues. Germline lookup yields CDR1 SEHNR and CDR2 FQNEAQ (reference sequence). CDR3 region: CASSFEPGTQYF. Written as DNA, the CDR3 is TGTGCCAGCAGCTTCGAGCCGGGGACCCAGTACTTC.

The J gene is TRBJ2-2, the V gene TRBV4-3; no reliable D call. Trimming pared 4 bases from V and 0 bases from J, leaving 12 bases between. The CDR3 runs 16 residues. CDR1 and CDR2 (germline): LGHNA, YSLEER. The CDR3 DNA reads TGCGCCAGCAGCCTCAATCCAGACGCGAACACCGGGGAGCTGTTTTTT. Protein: CASSLNPDANTGELFF.

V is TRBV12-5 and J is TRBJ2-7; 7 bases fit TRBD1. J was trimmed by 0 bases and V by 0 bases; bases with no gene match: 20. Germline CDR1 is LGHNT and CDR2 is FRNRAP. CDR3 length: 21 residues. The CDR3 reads CASGLVGASSHRGPPSYEQYF. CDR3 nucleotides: TGTGCTAGTGGTTTGGTAGGTGCCTCCTCACACAGGGGCCCGCCCTCCTACGAGCAGTACTTC.

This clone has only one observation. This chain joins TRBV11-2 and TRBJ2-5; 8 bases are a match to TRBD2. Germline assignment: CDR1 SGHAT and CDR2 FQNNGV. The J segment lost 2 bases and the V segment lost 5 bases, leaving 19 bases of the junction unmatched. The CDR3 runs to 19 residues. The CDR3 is CASSPREASGLLGQETQYF. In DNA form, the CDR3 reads TGTGCCAGCAGCCCGCGAGAGGCTAGCGGGTTGCTCGGGCAAGAGACCCAGTACTTC.

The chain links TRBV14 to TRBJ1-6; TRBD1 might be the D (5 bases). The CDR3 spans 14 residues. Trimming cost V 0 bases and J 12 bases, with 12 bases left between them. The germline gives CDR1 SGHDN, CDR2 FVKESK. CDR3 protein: CASSQDRTPLPLHF. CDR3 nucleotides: TGTGCCAGCAGCCAAGATCGGACACCACTACCCCTCCACTTT.